Presented here are 23 T cell receptor beta chains from one specimen sequenced in a study of identifying expanded T cells in peripheral blood. This table comes from immunoSEQ multiplex PCR, and its TCRdb copy is limited to in-frame clones, with some not included. The table lists roughly 78,000 clones, 75% to 90% of them singletons. Sequencing was performed on blood. These receptors were obtained from a person aged 18-70 years in good health.

V is TRBV18 and J is TRBJ1-2, with 7 bases that match TRBD1. Germline CDR1 and CDR2: KGHSH and LQKENI. V was pared by 3 bases and J by 3 bases, with 7 bases of the junction left unmatched. The CDR3 is 15 amino acids. The CDR3 protein is CASSPSQGGYYGYTF. The CDR3 DNA sequence: TGTGCCAGCTCACCTTCCCAGGGGGGATACTATGGCTACACCTTC.

The V and J genes are TRBV6-1 and TRBJ1-2; a weak D match, TRBD1 (5 bases). This CDR3 is 14 amino acids long. CDR1 and CDR2 (germline): MNHNS, SASEGT. V was cut by 1 base and J by 0 bases, with 6 bases left in between. In nucleotides, the CDR3 is TGTGCCAGCAGTGAAGGGACACCTAACTATGGCTACACCTTC. Translating gives CASSEGTPNYGYTF.

In its sample, this clone was seen a few times. The rearrangement joins TRBV4-3 to TRBJ2-5; D is possibly TRBD1 or TRBD2 (5 bases each). The CDR3 is made up of 17 amino acids. Between the trimmed V and J ends, which lost 1 base and 4 bases, there was a span of 19 bases. Germline V lookup: CDR1 LGHNA, CDR2 YSLEER. For the CDR3, the DNA is TGCGCCAGCAGCCAAGCCCGTGGGGGTGGGGTTGCAGAGACCCAGTACTTC. Its protein product is CASSQARGGGVAETQYF.

This clone is a singleton in its sample. V gene TRBV19 combines with J gene TRBJ2-4; maybe TRBD2 (5 bases). The V gene lost 2 bases and the J gene lost 6 bases, with 17 bases spanning the gap. Germline CDR1 LNHDA, CDR2 SQIVND (reference sequence). The CDR3 is made up of 16 amino acids. CDR3 protein: CASSINRDLDGNIQYF. The CDR3, as DNA: TGTGCCAGTAGTATAAACCGGGATTTAGATGGAAACATTCAGTACTTC.

In this sample, this clone turned up once. The rearrangement links TRBV6-6 to TRBJ2-4, with 12 bases that match TRBD2. The CDR3 has 16 residues. V was pared by 2 bases and J by 16 bases, with 15 bases of the junction left unmatched. Germline CDR1 MNHNY, CDR2 SVGAGI (reference sequence). CDR3 protein: CASSYGAGGGLAGPYF. The CDR3 DNA reads TGTGCCAGCAGTTACGGTGCAGGGGGGGGACTAGCGGGCCCTTACTTC.

The chain uses TRBV5-4 and TRBJ2-2, with 7 bases aligning to TRBD1. After removal of 4 bases from V and 5 bases from J, the junction contained 8 bases not matched to a gene. CDR3 size: 15 residues. From germline, CDR1 is SGHNT and CDR2 YYREEE (reference sequence). The CDR3 DNA sequence: TGTGCCAGCAGCGAATACAGGGGCGGGACCGGGGAGCTGTTTTTT. Protein: CASSEYRGGTGELFF.

The rearrangement links TRBV2 to TRBJ2-4; D is perhaps TRBD1 (5 bases). The CDR3 runs 15 residues. V lost 7 bases and J 3 bases, leaving 16 bases between the germline ends. Germline V lookup: CDR1 SNHLY, CDR2 FYNNEI. This CDR3 is CASIAPGKDKNIQYF. The CDR3 DNA sequence: TGTGCCAGCATCGCCCCAGGGAAGGACAAAAACATTCAGTACTTC.

The chain is built from TRBV6-5 and TRBJ2-5, with D perhaps TRBD1 or TRBD2 (6 bases each). This CDR3 has 15 residues. Germline V gene sequence: CDR1 MNHEY, CDR2 SVGAGI. The V end was cut by 10 bases, the J end by 10 bases, with 28 bases between. CDR3 in amino acids: CATTADTGSAGIQYF. CDR3 nucleotides: TGTGCCACCACCGCCGATACAGGGTCGGCGGGAATCCAGTACTTC.

This chain links TRBV5-4 with TRBJ2-3; D is undetermined. The length of the CDR3 is 11 residues. Trimming took off 2 bases at V and 9 bases at J, with 7 bases between the two ends. Germline CDR1 SGHNT, CDR2 YYREEE (reference sequence). The CDR3 loop is CASSFGDTQYF. CDR3 nucleotides: TGTGCCAGCAGCTTTGGTGACACGCAGTATTTT.

The chain joins TRBV28 to TRBJ2-3; D gene uncertain. Germline CDR1 MDHEN, CDR2 SYDVKM. Between the trimmed V and J ends, which lost 4 bases and 2 bases, there was a span of 10 bases. The CDR3 runs 14 residues. CDR3 DNA: TGTGCCAGCAGTTCCCTGCAACCCACAGATACGCAGTATTTT. This codes for CASSSLQPTDTQYF. The entire variable domain, with the rest obtained from reference TRBV28 and TRBJ2-3, is as follows: DVKVTQSSRYLVKRTGEKVFLECVQDMDHENMFWYRQDPGLGLRLIYFSYDVKMKEKGDIPEGYSVSREKKERFSLILESASTNQTSMYLCASSSLQPTDTQYFGPGTRLTVL.

V and J are TRBV29-1 and TRBJ2-7; TRBD2 matches at 9 bases. V lost 4 bases to trimming and J lost 4 bases; unmatched junction nucleotides: 2. CDR1 and CDR2 (germline): SQVTM, ANQGSEA. This CDR3 region has 12 residues. This chain's CDR3 is CSVAAGGYEQYF. CDR3 in DNA: TGCAGCGTTGCGGCGGGAGGGTACGAGCAGTACTTC.

As DNA, the CDR3 is TGTGCCAGCAGCAACCGGGCTGCCTGGGCCAACGTCCTGACTTTC. Encoded protein: CASSNRAAWANVLTF. The chain has TRBV21-1 and TRBJ2-6. TRBV21-1 is assigned pseudogene status. The CDR3 contains 15 residues.

DNA for the CDR3: TGCGCCAGCAGGTCCGACAGGGGCCGAGAGACCCAGTACTTC. Translating gives CASRSDRGRETQYF. This chain connects TRBV5-1 to TRBJ2-5; TRBD1 matches 8 bases. CDR3 length equals 14 residues. V was clipped by 5 bases and J by 4 bases; unmatched bases: 7. Germline V lookup: CDR1 SGHRS, CDR2 YFSETQ.

V and J are TRBV27 and TRBJ2-4; 8 nucleotides agree with TRBD1. The CDR3 is made up of 14 amino acids. Germline CDR1 MNHEY, CDR2 SMNVEV (reference sequence). The V and J ends lost 5 bases and 8 bases, in that order; junction bases with no gene match: 8. The DNA of the CDR3 is TGTGCCAGCAGTCTCAGGGGGCTGGTGGACATTCAGTACTTC. Amino acids: CASSLRGLVDIQYF.

In this sample, this clone turned up once. The chain employs TRBV2 and TRBJ2-7; 9 positions match TRBD2. Germline values: CDR1 SNHLY, CDR2 FYNNEI. V lost 6 bases to trimming and J lost 3 bases; unmatched junction nucleotides: 6. This CDR3 has 14 amino acids. The CDR3 DNA reads as TGTGCCAGCAGCGAGCGGGGGGCCCTCTACGAGCAGTACTTC. It is translated as CASSERGALYEQYF.

The chain uses TRBV7-3 and TRBJ2-3, with D perhaps matching TRBD2 (5 bases). V was shortened by 5 bases and J by 2 bases, with 11 bases between the two germline ends. This CDR3 region has 14 residues. The germline CDR1 and CDR2 sequences are SGHTA and FQGTGA. The DNA of the CDR3 is TGTGCCAGCAGCCTCGGGGTTATCACAGATACGCAGTATTTT. Translation: CASSLGVITDTQYF.

This chain connects TRBV7-2 to TRBJ1-5; D gene unclear. The CDR3 runs to 15 residues. Germline CDR1 reads SGHTA; CDR2 reads FQGNSA. The V and J ends lost 0 bases and 9 bases respectively, with 15 bases between them. The CDR3 nucleotides are TGTGCCAGCAGCTTAGCGCCCGACGCTCTGGGGCCCCAGCATTTT. This gives the protein CASSLAPDALGPQHF.

This clone came up once. The chain couples TRBV4-3 to TRBJ2-2; D call uncertain. Germline lookup yields CDR1 LGHNA and CDR2 YSLEER. V shed 1 base and J shed 4 bases, with 7 bases lying between them. This CDR3 region has 14 residues. CDR3 amino acids: CASSQARSTGELFF. Here the CDR3 DNA reads TGCGCCAGCAGCCAAGCCAGGTCCACCGGGGAGCTGTTTTTT.

This chain uses TRBV7-8 with TRBJ2-6, with D unresolved. Germline CDR1 and CDR2: SGHVS and FQNEAQ. CDR3 length: 17 amino acids. Trimming removed 3 bases at V and 2 bases at J, with 14 bases between. Here the CDR3 reads CASSFMVLGTGANVLTF. Here the CDR3 DNA reads TGTGCCAGCAGCTTCATGGTCCTTGGAACTGGGGCCAACGTCCTGACTTTC.

The V gene is TRBV5-4, the J gene TRBJ2-5; no clear D. Germline loops: CDR1 SGHNT, CDR2 YYREEE (reference sequence). The CDR3 spans 15 residues. The V gene lost 0 bases and the J gene lost 4 bases, with 13 bases spanning the gap. CDR3 protein: CASSLAGRRIETQYF. CDR3 DNA: TGTGCCAGCAGCTTGGCCGGACGTCGAATAGAGACCCAGTACTTC.

This clone has a handful of counts. The chain is built from TRBV4-3 and TRBJ1-6, with a possible D match to TRBD1 (6 bases). Germline CDR1 is LGHNA and CDR2 is YSLEER. With 0 bases removed from V and 9 bases from J, the gap between germline ends came to 15 bases. CDR3 length equals 16 residues. This CDR3 is CASSQDAAGEASPLHF. In DNA form, the CDR3 reads TGCGCCAGCAGCCAAGATGCGGCAGGGGAGGCTTCACCCCTCCACTTT.

The rearrangement joins TRBV28 to TRBJ2-1; TRBD2 matches 9 bases. The CDR3 covers 15 residues. Germline values: CDR1 MDHEN, CDR2 SYDVKM. The V gene end was trimmed by 6 bases and the J gene end by 3 bases; junction bases not matched to a gene: 6. Here the CDR3 reads CASRIAGVGYNEQFF. The CDR3 DNA follows: TGTGCCAGCAGGATAGCGGGAGTAGGCTACAATGAGCAGTTCTTC.

The chain uses TRBV11-2 and TRBJ2-2; 9 bases map to TRBD1. Trimming cost V 4 bases and J 3 bases; bases outside gene matches: 0. Germline V gene data show CDR1 as SGHAT and CDR2 as FQNNGV. The CDR3 runs 14 residues. DNA of the CDR3: TGTGCCAGCAGCTGGGACAGGGACACCGGGGAGCTGTTTTTT. This translates into CASSWDRDTGELFF.